The 5 T cell receptor beta chains presented below share a single source sample, sequenced in a study of T cell responses to AZD1222 COVID-19 vaccine. Sequenced by immunoSEQ multiplex PCR; TCRdb stores in-frame clones only, minus some. Seen here are 110,000 to 150,000 clones, 80% to 90% observed once, and the top ten hold roughly 8%. Sequencing used peripheral blood, obtained on day 0 of AZD1222 vaccination. The receptors were sampled from an adult in good health.

The rearrangement links TRBV19 to TRBJ1-2, with D unclear. CDR1 is LNHDA, CDR2 SQIVND, per germline (reference sequence). This CDR3 is 12 amino acids long. Trimming removed 8 bases from V and 4 bases from J, with 11 bases in between. CDR3 protein: CASSLEGYGYTF. CDR3 nucleotide sequence: TGTGCCAGTTCTCTAGAGGGCTATGGCTACACCTTC.

This clone has only a few counts. The chain has TRBV4-1 and TRBJ1-1, with D possibly matching TRBD1 (6 bases). Trimming removed 3 bases from V and 1 base from J, with 12 bases in between. The CDR3 is made up of 15 amino acids. The germline V gene has CDR1 MGHRA and CDR2 YSYEKL. The CDR3 reads CASSHGGGWNTEAFF. Here the CDR3 DNA reads TGCGCCAGCAGCCACGGAGGGGGGTGGAACACTGAAGCTTTCTTT.

The rearrangement links TRBV3-1 (or the pseudogene TRBV3-2) to TRBJ1-1, with a possible D match to TRBD1 (6 bases). The CDR3 is made up of 14 amino acids. Trimming shortened V by 4 bases and J by 4 bases, and 13 bases separated the two germline ends. CDR1 is LGHDT and CDR2 is YNNKEL in the germline V gene (reference sequence). CDR3: CASSRGGAGTEAFF. CDR3 coding DNA: TGTGCCAGCAGCCGCGGGGGGGCGGGCACTGAAGCTTTCTTT.

V is TRBV19 and J is TRBJ1-2; tentatively, D is TRBD1 (6 bases). The ends were cut back, 8 bases at V and 4 bases at J, with 17 bases in the middle. In germline, CDR1 is LNHDA, CDR2 SQIVND (reference sequence). The CDR3 contains 14 residues. CDR3 residues: CASERGAPRYGYTF. The CDR3 DNA is TGTGCCAGTGAAAGGGGGGCTCCTCGCTATGGCTACACCTTC. Using reference TRBV19 and TRBJ1-2 for the parts outside the CDR3, the full variable domain is DGGITQSPKYLFRKEGQNVTLSCEQNLNHDAMYWYRQDPGQGLRLIYYSQIVNDFQKGDIAEGYSVSREKKESFPLTVTSAQKNPTAFYLCASERGAPRYGYTFGSGTRLTVV.

In its sample, this clone was seen a few times. The chain has TRBV2 and TRBJ1-1, with D possibly matching TRBD1 (6 bases). V lost 5 bases, J lost 4 bases, and 17 bases lay in between. Germline CDR1 SNHLY, CDR2 FYNNEI. This CDR3 contains 15 residues. The CDR3 bases are TGTGCCAGCAGTCGAGTCACAGGGCCCGGCACTGAAGCTTTCTTT. Translation gives CASSRVTGPGTEAFF.